These T cell receptor beta chains were read from a single sample in a study of blood T cell repertoires in COVID-19. The repertoire was sequenced with immunoSEQ multiplex PCR; TCRdb's copy has only in-frame clones and lacks some. The top ten hold around 5.5% of the sample, which has over 250,000 clones, approximately 85% seen once. The sequencing input was peripheral blood. All receptors derive from a man aged 50 to 59 with active or convalescent COVID-19. CDR3s include the opening cysteine and the closing phenylalanine or tryptophan. The D gene is left open where the match is weak.

v_gene	j_gene	d_gene	CDR3nt	CDR3aa
TRBV24-1	TRBJ2-7	NA	TGTGCCACCAGTGATTGGAGACTAGAAATTCCCTACGAGCAGTACTTC	CATSDWRLEIPYEQYF
TRBV5-1	TRBJ2-3	NA	TGCGCCAGCAGCTTGGAGCACAGCACAGATACGCAGTATTTT	CASSLEHSTDTQYF
TRBV27	TRBJ1-2	TRBD1	TGTGCCAGCAGTCCCTTCGACAGGGGCGGCTACACCTTC	CASSPFDRGGYTF
TRBV19	TRBJ1-2	TRBD1	TGTGCCAGTAGTATAGATTTACGGACAGGGAAAGGCTACACCTTC	CASSIDLRTGKGYTF
TRBV5-4	TRBJ1-1	TRBD1	TGTGCCAGCAGCCCCGGGACAGGGGGCCCTTTGGGCACTGAAGCTTTCTTT	CASSPGTGGPLGTEAFF
TRBV28	TRBJ1-3	NA	TGTGCCAGCAGTGCCGCCAGGGACACCATATATTTT	CASSAARDTIYF
TRBV4-3	TRBJ2-2	TRBD2	TGCGCCAGCAGCCCCGCCGTGGGGAGGGCCTTTTTCGGGGAGCTGTTTTTT	CASSPAVGRAFFGELFF
TRBV12-3/TRBV12-4	TRBJ1-3	NA	TGTGCCAGCAGCGAAGCTCGGGGAAACACCATATATTTT	CASSEARGNTIYF
TRBV7-2	TRBJ2-5	NA	TGTGCCAGCAGCTTAGTTGGCGGAGGGATGGGGGAGACCCAGTACTTC	CASSLVGGGMGETQYF
TRBV5-1	TRBJ2-1	TRBD2	TGCGCCAGCAGCTTGAACCCTCTAGCGGGGTCCTACAATGAGCAGTTCTTC	CASSLNPLAGSYNEQFF
TRBV9	TRBJ2-7	NA	TGTGCCAGCAGCGCAACAGGGAAACCATCCTACGAGCAGTACTTC	CASSATGKPSYEQYF